This T cell receptor beta chain was obtained from a study of CD8+ T cells in alopecia areata. This clone was detected only a few times. Described treatment: oral pan-JAK inhibitor, 5-10 mg twice daily. Peripheral blood samples and lesional scalp punch biopsies were obtained from alopecia areata patients. The germline CDR1 and CDR2 sequences are GTSNPN and SVGIG (reference sequence). With 2 bases clipped from V and 2 bases from J, the junction kept 9 bases outside the gene matches. This CDR3 is built from 16 residues. Sequencing used cDNA as its template, made by extracting RNA and reverse transcribing it. Data came from immunoSEQ multiplex PCR; TCRdb stores just in-frame clones and leaves some out. Altogether 15,000 to 20,000 clones are present, approximately 59% being singletons, with the ten largest covering around 8%.

This receptor was obtained from a human donor with alopecia areata. J is TRBJ2-1 and V is TRBV30; TRBD2 matches at 7 bases. The specimen was skin, collected at week 4, from a patient treated with tofacitinib. The CDR3 reads CAWSLGGGRAYNEQFF. The CDR3 DNA reads as TGTGCCTGGAGTCTGGGGGGGGGAAGAGCCTACAATGAGCAGTTCTTC. The full variable domain, in which reference TRBV30 and TRBJ2-1 provide the parts outside the CDR3, is SQTIHQWPATLVQPVGSPLSLECTVEGTSNPNLYWYRQAAGRGLQLLFYSVGIGQISSEVPQNLSASRPQDRQFILSSKKLLLSDSGFYLCAWSLGGGRAYNEQFFGPGTRLTVL.